The clone carrying this T cell receptor (beta chain) was counted between two and nine times. Its cognate antigen is unknown. The record originates from a study of cytomegalovirus exposure and HLA in healthy donors. Study-wide context: Roughly 80 million unique TCRs from HLA-typed donors made up an early data release.

Both 60 Vbeta primers and 13 Jbeta primers went into the PCR. Profiled with immunoSEQ multiplex PCR; TCRdb holds only in-frame clones, not every one. The sample holds 120,000 or so clones, 7% to 9.5% seen once. General study points: Follow-up analysis later connected one missense variant in DCLRE1C with trimming of TCR beta V- and J-genes. In presence/absence analyses, roughly uniform sequencing depth across donors was assumed. There were 160 or so TCR beta chains listed as cytomegalovirus-associated.

This clonotype originated in a woman aged 40 to 50 in good health and CMV-seropositive. Sequenced material: PBMCs.

CDR3 region: CASSQSGGGELFF. The CDR3 DNA reads TGTGCCAGCAGCCAGTCCGGGGGAGGGGAGCTGTTTTTT. The chain joins TRBV4-2 to TRBJ2-2; TRBD2 is a possible D gene (6 bases). With 3 bases removed from V and 8 bases from J, the gap between germline ends came to 10 bases. CDR1 and CDR2 (germline): LGHNA, YNFKEQ. The CDR3 length is 13 residues.